This T cell receptor (beta chain) comes out of a study of shared clonotypes between healthy human individuals. CD45RO-negative CD8 cells positively selected for CCR7 made up the naive population, which excluded terminally differentiated effector memory CD45RA+ cells. V shed 2 bases and J shed 2 bases, with 13 bases lying between them. The CDR3 contains 15 residues. Germline CDR1 reads SEHNR; CDR2 reads FQNEAQ (reference sequence). Deep level was the assay's run setting. TCRdb's table, derived via immunoSEQ multiplex PCR, lists solely in-frame clones and lacks some. Of about 870,000 clones detected, about 91% appear once; the ten largest clones hold nearly 25%.

Sequenced sample: naive CD8+ T cells sorted from blood. The chain carries TRBV7-9 and TRBJ2-7, with TRBD2 as a possible D gene (7 bases). The clonotype originates from a man aged 25 to 45 in good health. The CDR3 protein is CASSLPRGGTYEQYF. The CDR3 region has the DNA TGTGCCAGCAGCTTACCCCGCGGGGGCACCTACGAGCAGTACTTC.